Below, 30 T cell receptor beta chains from the same sample are listed, as sequenced in a study of graft-versus-host responses after intestinal transplantation. Sequenced by immunoSEQ multiplex PCR; TCRdb stores in-frame clones only, minus some. Of about 90,000 clones listed, roughly 92% are singletons. These receptors' antigens are unknown. Sample: unstimulated CD4+ T cells sorted from spleen or lymph node cells, taken before intestinal transplant. All receptors come from a human donor who received an intestinal transplant.

The chain couples TRBV28 to TRBJ2-3; 8 nucleotides line up with TRBD2. Germline V CDR1 and CDR2: MDHEN, SYDVKM. The V gene end was trimmed by 6 bases and the J gene end by 7 bases; junction bases not matched to a gene: 12. This CDR3 has 15 amino acids. The CDR3 region has the DNA TGTGCCAGCAGCCCTACTAGCGGCCTACTCAATACGCAGTATTTT. Translated: CASSPTSGLLNTQYF. The full variable domain, completed using reference TRBV28 and TRBJ2-3, is DVKVTQSSRYLVKRTGEKVFLECVQDMDHENMFWYRQDPGLGLRLIYFSYDVKMKEKGDIPEGYSVSREKKERFSLILESASTNQTSMYLCASSPTSGLLNTQYFGPGTRLTVL.

The chain joins TRBV27 to TRBJ1-2; no firm D call. The CDR3 loop spans 12 amino acids. CDR1 is MNHEY, CDR2 SMNVEV, per germline (reference sequence). V lost 8 bases and J lost 8, with 15 bases in between. CDR3 in DNA: TGTGCCAGCGGTGTGCGGGGTCACGGCTACACCTTC. It translates to CASGVRGHGYTF.

The CDR3 coding sequence is TGTGCCAGCAGTCCCCGGCGGCGGGAGACCCAGTACTTC. Translation: CASSPRRRETQYF. V usage is TRBV28 and J usage is TRBJ2-5; no clear D gene. Trimming removed 5 bases at V and 5 bases at J, with 12 bases between. The CDR3 is 13 residues long. Germline V lookup: CDR1 MDHEN, CDR2 SYDVKM. The variable domain in full, completed from reference TRBV28 and TRBJ2-5, reads DVKVTQSSRYLVKRTGEKVFLECVQDMDHENMFWYRQDPGLGLRLIYFSYDVKMKEKGDIPEGYSVSREKKERFSLILESASTNQTSMYLCASSPRRRETQYFGPGTRLLVL.

The genes are TRBV25-1 and TRBJ2-3; maybe TRBD1 (6 bases). V was trimmed by 2 bases and J by 6 bases, leaving 15 bases between them. The CDR3 length is 15 residues. Germline lookup yields CDR1 MGHDK and CDR2 SYGVNS. In DNA, the CDR3 is TGTGCCAGCAGTGAACCGTTCAACAGGGTTGATACGCAGTATTTT. Translated: CASSEPFNRVDTQYF. Complete variable domain (other parts from reference TRBV25-1 and TRBJ2-3): EADIYQTPRYLVIGTGKKITLECSQTMGHDKMYWYQQDPGMELHLIHYSYGVNSTEKGDLSSESTVSRIRTEHFPLTLESARPSHTSQYLCASSEPFNRVDTQYFGPGTRLTVL.

V is TRBV6-5 and J is TRBJ2-7, with D possibly TRBD1 on 5 matching bases. V was cut by 6 bases and J by 6 bases, with 21 bases left in between. Germline values: CDR1 MNHEY, CDR2 SVGAGI. There are 15 residues in the CDR3. In DNA, the CDR3 is TGTGCCAGCAGACAGACAGCCCACGTCGTGGGCGAGCAGTACTTC. Protein sequence: CASRQTAHVVGEQYF.

The chain uses TRBV9 and TRBJ2-3; 11 positions match TRBD1. V shed 3 bases and J 1 base; nucleotides not matched to a gene: 16. Germline CDR1 reads SGDLS; CDR2 reads YYNGEE. CDR3 length equals 20 residues. The CDR3 DNA is TGTGCCAGCAGCGAGTCCTCGGGGACAGGGGGTTGGATCGGCACAGATACGCAGTATTTT. Residues: CASSESSGTGGWIGTDTQYF.

This chain uses TRBV13 with TRBJ2-5, with TRBD2 matching 9 bases. The better agreement between TRBJ2-7 and the DNA end casts doubt on the J call. Per the germline V gene, CDR1 is PRHDT and CDR2 is FYEKMQ (reference sequence). The CDR3 contains 18 residues. CDR3 loop: CASSLSYWTSESSYEQYF. Written as DNA, the CDR3 is TGTGCCAGCAGCTTAAGCTATTGGACTAGCGAGAGCTCCTACGAGCAGTACTTC.

The V gene is TRBV19, the J gene TRBJ2-3, with 7 bases lining up with TRBD2. V lost 3 bases to trimming and J lost 1 base; unmatched junction nucleotides: 10. The CDR3 covers 17 residues. Germline V gene data show CDR1 as LNHDA and CDR2 as SQIVND (reference sequence). The CDR3 protein is CASSIVWASGRTDTQYF. The CDR3 coding sequence is TGTGCCAGTAGTATCGTGTGGGCTAGCGGTCGCACAGATACGCAGTATTTT.

This sequence joins TRBV7-2 and TRBJ2-7; maybe TRBD1 (6 bases). The CDR3 extends over 14 amino acids. Germline V gene sequence: CDR1 SGHTA, CDR2 FQGNSA. V dropped 6 bases and J dropped 3 bases, with 15 bases sitting between them. The CDR3 DNA sequence: TGTGCCAGCAGGACACCGGGACATGGCTACGAGCAGTACTTC. Its translation is CASRTPGHGYEQYF.

This chain joins TRBV5-1 and TRBJ2-1, with 10 bases that match TRBD2. CDR1 is SGHRS, CDR2 YFSETQ, per germline. The ends lost 3 bases at V and 0 bases at J; junction bases unmatched: 3. The CDR3 is made up of 16 amino acids. The CDR3 sequence: CASSSTSGTSYNEQFF. As DNA, the CDR3 is TGCGCCAGCAGCTCAACTAGCGGGACCTCCTACAATGAGCAGTTCTTC.

This chain joins TRBV5-6 and TRBJ2-1; D gene uncertain. The germline V gene has CDR1 SGHDT and CDR2 YYEEEE. CDR3 length: 14 residues. V lost 4 bases and J 0 bases, leaving 8 bases between the germline ends. CDR3 sequence reads: CASSPVTSYNEQFF. The DNA for the CDR3 is TGTGCCAGCAGCCCTGTTACCTCCTACAATGAGCAGTTCTTC.

This rearrangement joins TRBV18 to TRBJ2-5; possible D gene TRBD1, 6 bases. V dropped 3 bases and J dropped 1 base, with 12 bases sitting between them. CDR1 and CDR2 (germline): KGHSH, LQKENI. CDR3 length equals 15 residues. The CDR3 region is CASSPPQGTQETQYF. Here the CDR3 DNA reads TGTGCCAGCTCACCCCCACAGGGTACCCAAGAGACCCAGTACTTC.

The chain uses TRBV30 and TRBJ2-5; unclear D gene. The CDR3 contains 12 residues. Looked up from germline, CDR1 is GTSNPN and CDR2 is SVGIG (reference sequence). Between the trimmed V and J ends, which lost 4 bases and 7 bases, there was a span of 13 bases. The CDR3 region is CAWKPPGRTQYF. The CDR3 DNA is TGTGCCTGGAAACCCCCAGGCAGGACCCAGTACTTC.

J is TRBJ1-1 and V is TRBV19, with 9 positions matching TRBD1. Germline V gene lookup returns CDR1 LNHDA and CDR2 SQIVND (reference sequence). This CDR3 is 18 amino acids long. Losses at the gene ends were 3 bases for V and 0 bases for J; bases not matched to a gene: 11. The CDR3 region is CASSMRRPGQGMNTEAFF. The CDR3 nucleotides read TGTGCCAGTAGTATGCGTCGACCGGGACAGGGTATGAACACTGAAGCTTTCTTT.

This rearrangement joins TRBV18 to TRBJ2-1; a weak D match, TRBD1 (6 bases). V was cut by 1 base and J by 3 bases, with 13 bases left in between. The CDR3 is 16 residues long. Germline CDR1 and CDR2: KGHSH and LQKENI. The CDR3, as DNA: TGTGCCAGCTCACCACGGGCGCAAGGGGGCTACAATGAGCAGTTCTTC. Residues: CASSPRAQGGYNEQFF.

This chain connects TRBV10-2 to TRBJ2-1; 11 bases are shared with TRBD2. V shed 4 bases, J shed 9 bases, and the junction held 8 bases outside the gene matches. The CDR3 totals 15 residues. Germline CDR1 and CDR2: WSHSY and SAAADI. The CDR3 DNA reads as TGCGCCAGCAGTGGACTAGCGGGACGCAACACTGAGCAGTTCTTC. This translates into CASSGLAGRNTEQFF.

V gene TRBV19 combines with J gene TRBJ2-3; 14 nucleotides line up with TRBD2. Germline CDR1 reads LNHDA; CDR2 reads SQIVND (reference sequence). This CDR3 comprises 17 residues. V dropped 7 bases and J dropped 5; count of bases not matched to a gene: 11. CDR3 nucleotides: TGTGCCAGTACCCCCCGCCCGGGACTAGCGGGAGAAGATACGCAGTATTTT. Translation: CASTPRPGLAGEDTQYF.

The V gene is TRBV29-1, the J gene TRBJ2-5, with TRBD1 matching over 9 bases. The CDR3 totals 14 residues. Trimming cost V 7 bases and J 2 bases; bases outside gene matches: 8. The germline CDR1 and CDR2 sequences are SQVTM and ANQGSEA. CDR3 sequence reads: CSAEDRGQQETQYF. CDR3 bases: TGCAGCGCCGAGGACAGGGGTCAACAAGAGACCCAGTACTTC.

The rearrangement joins TRBV10-3 to TRBJ1-1; no firm D call. The CDR3 is made up of 13 amino acids. Trimming cost V 6 bases and J 1 base, with 9 bases left between them. Germline values: CDR1 ENHRY, CDR2 SYGVKD. CDR3 sequence reads: CAIRRSSNTEAFF. CDR3 DNA: TGTGCCATCAGGAGGTCGTCGAACACTGAAGCTTTCTTT.

The rearrangement joins TRBV7-9 to TRBJ2-2; 9 bases map to TRBD2. The CDR3 length is 18 residues. The J segment lost 6 bases and the V segment lost 4 bases, leaving 15 bases of the junction unmatched. The germline CDR1 and CDR2 sequences are SEHNR and FQNEAQ (reference sequence). CDR3 DNA sequence: TGTGCCAGCAGCTCGGGACTAGCCCTTAAAGGGGTCGCCGGGGAGCTGTTTTTT. This encodes CASSSGLALKGVAGELFF.

This chain links TRBV27 with TRBJ1-5; D remains unclear. This CDR3 has 13 amino acids. The V end was cut by 4 bases, the J end by 2 bases, with 6 bases between. Germline CDR1 and CDR2: MNHEY and SMNVEV (reference sequence). The CDR3 protein is CASSSRGNQPQHF. The CDR3 nucleotides are TGTGCCAGCAGTTCAAGGGGCAATCAGCCCCAGCATTTT.

V is TRBV19 and J is TRBJ2-4; the match to TRBD2 covers 7 bases. The ends lost 4 bases at V and 7 bases at J; junction bases unmatched: 10. The CDR3 is 15 amino acids. CDR1 LNHDA and CDR2 SQIVND come from the germline V gene (reference sequence). The CDR3 sequence: CASSSLGGGPNIQYF. CDR3 bases: TGTGCCAGTAGTAGCCTCGGGGGAGGGCCGAACATTCAGTACTTC.

This clone has a handful of counts. The rearrangement uses TRBV6-5 and TRBJ2-3; unclear D gene. This CDR3 has 15 residues. With 2 bases removed from V and 4 bases from J, the gap between germline ends came to 13 bases. From germline, CDR1 is MNHEY and CDR2 SVGAGI. CDR3 residues: CASSYGVRRADTQYF. The CDR3 DNA is TGTGCCAGCAGTTACGGGGTTCGACGGGCAGATACGCAGTATTTT.

In its sample, this clone was seen a few times. The chain combines TRBV4-1 with TRBJ1-4; TRBD1 matches at 9 bases. The CDR3 covers 16 residues. The V gene's germline CDR1 is MGHRA and CDR2 YSYEKL. After removal of 1 base from V and 5 bases from J, the junction contained 5 bases not matched to a gene. This chain's CDR3 is CASSQAPGQGNEKLFF. The CDR3 DNA is TGCGCCAGCAGCCAAGCCCCCGGACAGGGGAATGAAAAACTGTTTTTT.

V gene TRBV27 combines with J gene TRBJ1-1; 7 nucleotides agree with TRBD1. CDR3 length: 15 residues. Germline V gene sequence: CDR1 MNHEY, CDR2 SMNVEV (reference sequence). Trimming cost V 7 bases and J 3 bases; bases outside gene matches: 11. CDR3 loop: CASTTLTGADTEAFF. CDR3 nucleotide sequence: TGTGCCAGCACCACCCTAACAGGGGCGGACACTGAAGCTTTCTTT.

The CDR3 region is CASSLTYREKGYGYTF. The CDR3 nucleotides read TGCGCCAGCAGCCTGACGTACAGGGAGAAAGGCTATGGCTACACCTTC. The chain links TRBV5-1 to TRBJ1-2; tentatively, D is TRBD1 (6 bases). This CDR3 comprises 16 residues. The V and J ends lost 4 bases and 4 bases respectively, with 20 bases between them. CDR1 and CDR2 from the germline V gene are SGHRS and YFSETQ.

The chain has TRBV7-3 and TRBJ1-5; D remains ambiguous. Trimming stripped 5 bases from V and 0 bases from J, with 17 bases between. CDR3 length equals 17 residues. In germline, CDR1 is SGHTA, CDR2 FQGTGA. For the CDR3, the DNA is TGTGCCAGCAGCCTGCGAAGGACGGGATATAGCAATCAGCCCCAGCATTTT. Encoded protein: CASSLRRTGYSNQPQHF.

The chain employs TRBV5-1 and TRBJ1-5; the D gene is possibly TRBD1 (5 bases). The length of the CDR3 is 14 residues. The ends were cut back, 0 bases at V and 5 bases at J, with 9 bases in the middle. Germline V gene data show CDR1 as SGHRS and CDR2 as YFSETQ. The CDR3 loop reads CASSLGGTHQPQHF. The CDR3 bases are TGCGCCAGCAGCTTGGGTGGGACTCATCAGCCCCAGCATTTT. Using reference TRBV5-1 and TRBJ1-5 for the parts outside the CDR3, the full variable domain is KAGVTQTPRYLIKTRGQQVTLSCSPISGHRSVSWYQQTPGQGLQFLFEYFSETQRNKGNFPGRFSGRQFSNSRSEMNVSTLELGDSALYLCASSLGGTHQPQHFGDGTRLSIL.

The rearrangement joins TRBV5-1 to TRBJ2-7; no clear D gene. V shed 2 bases and J shed 1 base, with 16 bases lying between them. In germline, CDR1 is SGHRS, CDR2 YFSETQ. The CDR3 sequence is 16 residues long. Here the CDR3 reads CASSLARDQGSYEQYF. CDR3 sequence (DNA): TGCGCCAGCAGCTTAGCTCGAGATCAAGGGTCCTACGAGCAGTACTTC.

The chain uses TRBV6-5 and TRBJ1-2, with D perhaps TRBD1 (5 bases). The CDR3 spans 15 residues. The germline gives CDR1 MNHEY, CDR2 SVGAGI. V lost 1 base and J 6 bases, leaving 15 bases between the germline ends. The CDR3 DNA is TGTGCCAGCAGTTACTTTGTGAGAGGGGCGGATGGCTACACCTTC. Protein sequence: CASSYFVRGADGYTF.